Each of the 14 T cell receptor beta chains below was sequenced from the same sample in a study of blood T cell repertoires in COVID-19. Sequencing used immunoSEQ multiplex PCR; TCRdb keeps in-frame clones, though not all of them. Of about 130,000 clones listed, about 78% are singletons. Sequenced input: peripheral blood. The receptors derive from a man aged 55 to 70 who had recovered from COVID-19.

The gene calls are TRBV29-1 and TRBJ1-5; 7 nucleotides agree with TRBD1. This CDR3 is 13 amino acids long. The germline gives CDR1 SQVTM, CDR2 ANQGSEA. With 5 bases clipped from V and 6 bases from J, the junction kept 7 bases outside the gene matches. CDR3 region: CSVQRGLGQPQHF. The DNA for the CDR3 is TGCAGCGTTCAAAGGGGGCTCGGTCAGCCCCAGCATTTT.

The CDR3 DNA sequence: TGTGCCAGCAGCTACATCCCCTCAGAGACCCAGTACTTC. Amino acids: CASSYIPSETQYF. V is TRBV5-5 and J is TRBJ2-5; no clear D. The CDR3 contains 13 residues. The germline V gene encodes CDR1 SGHKS and CDR2 YYEKEE (reference sequence). V shed 3 bases and J shed 4 bases, with 10 bases lying between them. Full variable domain (outside the CDR3, taken from reference TRBV5-5 and TRBJ2-5): DAGVTQSPTHLIKTRGQQVTLRCSPISGHKSVSWYQQVLGQGPQFIFQYYEKEERGRGNFPDRFSARQFPNYSSELNVNALLLGDSALYLCASSYIPSETQYFGPGTRLLVL.

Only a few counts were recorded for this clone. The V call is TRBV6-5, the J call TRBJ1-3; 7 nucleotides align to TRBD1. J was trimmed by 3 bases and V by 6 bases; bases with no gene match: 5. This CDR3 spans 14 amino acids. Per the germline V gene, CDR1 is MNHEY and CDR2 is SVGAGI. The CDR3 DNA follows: TGTGCCAGCAGGAGGGACAGCGATGGAAACACCATATATTTT. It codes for CASRRDSDGNTIYF.

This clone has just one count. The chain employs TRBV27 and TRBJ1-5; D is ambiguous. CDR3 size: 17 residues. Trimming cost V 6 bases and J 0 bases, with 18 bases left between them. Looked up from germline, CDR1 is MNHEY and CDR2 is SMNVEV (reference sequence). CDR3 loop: CASSTGGPDYSNQPQHF. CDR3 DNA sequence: TGTGCCAGCAGCACTGGTGGGCCCGACTATAGCAATCAGCCCCAGCATTTT.

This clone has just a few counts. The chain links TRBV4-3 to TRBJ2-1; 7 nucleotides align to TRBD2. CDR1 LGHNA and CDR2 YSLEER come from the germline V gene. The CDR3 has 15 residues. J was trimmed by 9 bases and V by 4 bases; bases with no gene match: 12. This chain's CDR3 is CASSLQRGSEGEQFF. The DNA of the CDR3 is TGCGCCAGCAGCCTACAGCGCGGGAGTGAAGGTGAGCAGTTCTTC.

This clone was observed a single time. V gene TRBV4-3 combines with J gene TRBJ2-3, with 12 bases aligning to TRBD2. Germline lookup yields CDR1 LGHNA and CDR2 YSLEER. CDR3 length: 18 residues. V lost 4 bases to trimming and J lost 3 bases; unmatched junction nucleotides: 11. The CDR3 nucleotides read TGCGCCAGCAGCCGGCTCCCCCCGACTAGCGGGGGTACAGATACGCAGTATTTT. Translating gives CASSRLPPTSGGTDTQYF.

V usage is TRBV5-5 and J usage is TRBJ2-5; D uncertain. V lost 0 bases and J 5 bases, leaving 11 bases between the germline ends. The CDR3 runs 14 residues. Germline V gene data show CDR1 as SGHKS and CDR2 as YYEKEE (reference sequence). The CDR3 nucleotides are TGTGCCAGCAGCTTGGGGGCGCCCCTGGAGACCCAGTACTTC. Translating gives CASSLGAPLETQYF.

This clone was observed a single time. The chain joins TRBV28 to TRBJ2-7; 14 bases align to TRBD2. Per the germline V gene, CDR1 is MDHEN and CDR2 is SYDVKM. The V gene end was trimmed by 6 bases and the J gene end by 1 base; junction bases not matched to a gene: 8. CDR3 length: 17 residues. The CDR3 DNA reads TGTGCCAGCAGGCCCCTGGGACTAGCGGGAGTATCCTACGAGCAGTACTTC. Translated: CASRPLGLAGVSYEQYF.

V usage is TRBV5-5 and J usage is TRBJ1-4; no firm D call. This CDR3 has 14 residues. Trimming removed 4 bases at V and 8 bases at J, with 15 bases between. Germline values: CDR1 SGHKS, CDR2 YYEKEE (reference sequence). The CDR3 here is CASSAPVTGEKLFF. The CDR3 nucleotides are TGTGCCAGCAGCGCCCCGGTTACGGGAGAAAAACTGTTTTTT.

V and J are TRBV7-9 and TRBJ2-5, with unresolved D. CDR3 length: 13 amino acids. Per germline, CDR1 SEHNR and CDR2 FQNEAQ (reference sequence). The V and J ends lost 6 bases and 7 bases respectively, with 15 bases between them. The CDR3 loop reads CASSLNSGWTQYF. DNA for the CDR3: TGTGCCAGCAGTCTAAATAGTGGTTGGACCCAGTACTTC.

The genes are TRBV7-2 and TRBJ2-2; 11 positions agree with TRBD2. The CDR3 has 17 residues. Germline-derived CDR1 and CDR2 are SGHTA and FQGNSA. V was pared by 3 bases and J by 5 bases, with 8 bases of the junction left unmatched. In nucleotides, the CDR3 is TGTGCCAGCAGCTTGGTTAGCGGGAGGGCCTTGACCGGGGAGCTGTTTTTT. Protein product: CASSLVSGRALTGELFF.

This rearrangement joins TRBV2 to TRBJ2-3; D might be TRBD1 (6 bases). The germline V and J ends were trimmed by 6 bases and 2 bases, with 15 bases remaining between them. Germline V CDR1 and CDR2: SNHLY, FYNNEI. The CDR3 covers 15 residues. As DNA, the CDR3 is TGTGCCAGCAGCCCAGGACAGAGATTCACAGATACGCAGTATTTT. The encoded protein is CASSPGQRFTDTQYF.

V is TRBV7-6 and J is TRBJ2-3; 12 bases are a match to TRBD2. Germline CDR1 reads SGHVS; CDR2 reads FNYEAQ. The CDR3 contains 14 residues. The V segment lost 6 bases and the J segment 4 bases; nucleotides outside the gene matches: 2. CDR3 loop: CASSPSGRADTQYF. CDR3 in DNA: TGTGCCAGCAGTCCTAGCGGGAGGGCAGATACGCAGTATTTT.

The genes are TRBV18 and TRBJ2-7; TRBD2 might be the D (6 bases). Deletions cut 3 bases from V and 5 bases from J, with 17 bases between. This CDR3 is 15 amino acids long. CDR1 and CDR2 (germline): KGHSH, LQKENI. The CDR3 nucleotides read TGTGCCAGCTCACCTATCGGGGGACCGGGGGACGAGCAGTACTTC. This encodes CASSPIGGPGDEQYF.